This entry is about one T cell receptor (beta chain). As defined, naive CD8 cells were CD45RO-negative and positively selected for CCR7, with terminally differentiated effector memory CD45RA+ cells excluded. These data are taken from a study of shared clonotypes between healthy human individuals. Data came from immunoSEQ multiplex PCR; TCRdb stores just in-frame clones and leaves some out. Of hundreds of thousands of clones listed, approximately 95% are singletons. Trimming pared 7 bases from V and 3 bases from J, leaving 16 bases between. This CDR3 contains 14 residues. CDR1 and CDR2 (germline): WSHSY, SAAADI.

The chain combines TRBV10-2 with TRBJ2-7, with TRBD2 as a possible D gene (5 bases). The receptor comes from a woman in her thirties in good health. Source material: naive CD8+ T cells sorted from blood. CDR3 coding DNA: TGCGCCAGCAACCTAGGAGGTGTTAGCTACGAGCAGTACTTC. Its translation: CASNLGGVSYEQYF.